The following is a TCR beta chain sequence with its context. Its antigen has not been determined. Per-base quality was not reported, and no clone a single base away is much larger than it. This specimen comes from a study of blood T cell repertoires in COVID-19 (dated by TCRdb to the early 2020s). About the full investigation: The collaborator samples originated in the United States, Italy and Spain and spanned the acute and convalescent phases of COVID-19. Where HLA class I and class II types were available, the types were taken from metadata supplied by the sample provider, not from assay-based typing. The prospective study material was composed of cDNA or gDNA derived from T cells, B-cell-depleted T cells, or PBMCs. The repertoires were released in a freely available public database intended as a resource for research on the immune response to SARS-CoV-2. A de-identified subject ID, COVID-19 status, age in years and sex were almost always included in the sample metadata. The samples were drawn from two sources: the first 160 participants of the ongoing ImmuneRACE study, and about 1,300 subjects contributed by 6 global collaborators. The dataset comprised deeply sampled blood TCRbeta repertoires from subjects exposed to, actively infected with, or recovered from COVID-19.

The paper's findings and limits, for the study overall: The amount of clinical and demographic metadata varied by source and participant and was provided uncurated.

Enrolling through a virtual design, the prospective study's participants ranged in age from roughly 18 to 90 years and lived across roughly 24 United States geographic areas. In the prospective study, cohorts were assigned on the basis of participant-reported clinical history obtained from a screening survey and a study questionnaire. Recovered participants in ImmuneRACE Cohort 3 were defined as having two consecutive negative NP/OP PCR tests, clearance from a healthcare professional, or resolution of symptoms. In the prospective study, whole blood, serum and a nasopharyngeal or oropharyngeal swab were collected from each participant by mobile phlebotomists. Additional blood draws and questionnaires over an approximately 2-month period could optionally be provided by prospective study participants. Before DNA extraction, blood samples from the prospective study were shipped at room temperature or frozen.

Reading the germline V gene gives CDR1 MNHEY and CDR2 SVGEGT. V drops 6 bases and J drops 2 bases, leaving 17 bases in between. Counted from cysteine to phenylalanine, this CDR3 has 15 amino acids. Kept here is only the CDR3 DNA, which spans 45 bases and is read in frame from base 1. TCRbeta CDR3 regions were amplified from genomic DNA by means of the immunoSEQ Assay, a bias-controlled multiplex PCR. For the original study's pipeline: The number of nucleated cells in each sample was estimated from the amplification of reference gene primers within the assay. Sequence reads were collapsed and filtered to measure the absolute abundance of every unique TCRbeta CDR3 rearrangement. For each sample, productive Simpson clonality was calculated as the square root of Simpson's diversity index over productive rearrangements. As stored in TCRdb, this immuneACCESS dataset retains in-frame rearrangements with V and J assigned. A fraction of the clones does not appear; measured against another copy, unresolved V genes explain less than half of the discrepancy, and the remainder lacks a known reason. V and J calls and clone size are given by that table; D and trimming were obtained from the DNA. Present in this sample are about 280,000 clones, 85% of which were seen just once. The ten largest clones represent around 2.5% of the sample.

The V gene is TRBV6-2 or TRBV6-3 and the J gene is TRBJ2-7, and possibly TRBD2, on 6 matching bases. The receptor comes from a woman in her 50s who had recovered from COVID-19. The sample was PBMCs or T cells enriched from blood (not recorded which). The nucleotides are TGTGCCAGCAGCTCCCCCCGGGACTTAACCTACGAGCAGTACTTC. It is translated as CASSSPRDLTYEQYF.